This record covers a single T cell receptor (beta chain). This record belongs to a study of blood T cell repertoires in COVID-19. Study in general: Samples taken during acute and convalescent COVID-19 were collected in the United States, Italy and Spain. From T cells, B-cell-depleted T cells, or PBMCs came the material, which was cDNA or gDNA.

The authors' processing: Researchers report that nucleated cell counts were estimated from reference gene primer amplification. Here immunoSEQ multiplex PCR was the method, and the copy in TCRdb shows in-frame clones only, minus some. Clonal size and the V and J genes are those of that table, whereas D and trimming came from the DNA. The repertoire holds roughly 400,000 clones, with 70% to 90% as singletons. With 4 bases clipped from V and 7 bases from J, the junction kept 2 bases outside the gene matches. The CDR3 length is 15 residues. The germline CDR1 and CDR2 sequences are SEHNR and FQNEAQ (reference sequence). Participant-reported clinical history was the basis for cohort assignment.

The receptor was isolated from a woman between 40 and 50 years old with acute COVID-19. The rearrangement joins TRBV7-9 to TRBJ1-6; TRBD1 matches at 12 bases. The sequenced sample consisted of PBMCs or T cells enriched from blood (not recorded which). CDR3 DNA sequence: TGTGCCAGCAGCTCGGGACAGGGGGCGAATTCACCCCTCCACTTT. It is translated as CASSSGQGANSPLHF.